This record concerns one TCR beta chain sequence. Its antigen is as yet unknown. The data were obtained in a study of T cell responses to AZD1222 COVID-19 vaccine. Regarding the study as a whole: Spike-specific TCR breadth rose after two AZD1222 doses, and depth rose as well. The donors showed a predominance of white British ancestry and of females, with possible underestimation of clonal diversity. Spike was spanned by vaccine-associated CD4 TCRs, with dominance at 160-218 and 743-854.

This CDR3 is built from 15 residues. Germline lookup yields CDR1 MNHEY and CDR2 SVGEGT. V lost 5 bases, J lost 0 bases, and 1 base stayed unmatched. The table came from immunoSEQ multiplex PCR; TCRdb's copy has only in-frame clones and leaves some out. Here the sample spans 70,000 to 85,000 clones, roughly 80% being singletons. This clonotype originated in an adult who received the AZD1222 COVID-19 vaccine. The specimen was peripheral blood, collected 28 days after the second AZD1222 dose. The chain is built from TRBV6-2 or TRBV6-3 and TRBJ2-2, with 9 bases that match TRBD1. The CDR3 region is CASSRQGANTGELFF. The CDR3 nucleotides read TGTGCCAGCAGTCGACAGGGGGCGAACACCGGGGAGCTGTTTTTT.